This T cell receptor (beta chain) was profiled in a study of blood T cell repertoires in COVID-19. Germline V gene sequence: CDR1 GTSNPN, CDR2 SVGIG (reference sequence). This CDR3 contains 14 residues. V trimming: 4 bases; J trimming: 0 bases; junction bases outside the gene matches: 4. As originally analysed: Estimation of nucleated cell counts was performed using reference gene primer amplification. Profiling relied on immunoSEQ multiplex PCR, and the TCRdb table lists in-frame clones only, not all of them. V, J and clone size were drawn from that table, and D and trimming were deduced from the DNA. In the table there are about 170,000 clones, almost 85% of which are singletons.

This clonotype originated in a woman older than 75 with COVID-19, enrolled during active disease. The sample comprised peripheral blood. This chain connects TRBV30 to TRBJ1-2; 8 bases are shared with TRBD1. This CDR3 is CAWKGTGANYGYTF. CDR3 bases: TGTGCCTGGAAGGGGACAGGAGCTAACTATGGCTACACCTTC.